The 10 T cell receptor beta chains listed next were all sequenced from one sample in a study of technical replicates of blood from several donors. The assay was immunoSEQ multiplex PCR, and TCRdb's table has in-frame clones only and misses some. Of approximately 70,000 clones in the sample, around 97% were seen once. Input material: T cells isolated from PBMCs. The receptor set was obtained from a human donor in good health.

The chain is built from TRBV2 and TRBJ2-2, with a tentative D call TRBD1 (5 bases). Between the trimmed V and J ends, which lost 3 bases and 2 bases, there was a span of 7 bases. This CDR3 comprises 14 residues. Germline V CDR1 and CDR2: SNHLY, FYNNEI. The CDR3 DNA reads TGTGCCAGCAGTGAGGACATAAACACCGGGGAGCTGTTTTTT. Protein: CASSEDINTGELFF. Full variable domain (remainder filled in from reference TRBV2 and TRBJ2-2): EPEVTQTPSHQVTQMGQEVILRCVPISNHLYFYWYRQILGQKVEFLVSFYNNEISEKSEIFDDQFSVERPDGSNFTLKIRSTKLEDSAMYFCASSEDINTGELFFGEGSRLTVL.

This chain connects TRBV7-9 to TRBJ1-4; possibly TRBD1 for D (5 bases). Trimming cost V 5 bases and J 0 bases, with 13 bases left between them. This CDR3 has 16 residues. CDR1 is SEHNR, CDR2 FQNEAQ, per germline (reference sequence). The CDR3 region is CASSGVQGATNEKLFF. CDR3 coding DNA: TGTGCCAGCAGCGGAGTGCAGGGCGCAACTAATGAAAAACTGTTTTTT.

The chain couples TRBV9 to TRBJ1-1; D is perhaps TRBD1 (6 bases). Germline V gene lookup returns CDR1 SGDLS and CDR2 YYNGEE. The CDR3 contains 13 residues. Trimming took off 2 bases at V and 1 base at J, with 6 bases between the two ends. This chain's CDR3 is CASSVTGNTEAFF. The CDR3 DNA reads as TGTGCCAGCAGCGTGACAGGGAACACTGAAGCTTTCTTT.

V and J are TRBV5-1 and TRBJ2-3; TRBD2 agrees at 10 bases. Germline CDR1 is SGHRS and CDR2 is YFSETQ. The CDR3 loop spans 16 amino acids. V lost 4 bases, J lost 4 bases, and 9 bases stayed unmatched. CDR3 loop: CASSPSGGGRPDTQYF. CDR3 in DNA: TGCGCCAGCAGCCCTAGCGGGGGCGGCCGCCCAGATACGCAGTATTTT.

This clone appeared a single time. The CDR3 spells CASSPGLAVYNEQFF. CDR3 sequence (DNA): TGTGCCAGCAGCCCTGGACTAGCGGTCTACAATGAGCAGTTCTTC. The V call is TRBV13, the J call TRBJ2-1; 10 bases fit TRBD2. V lost 5 bases and J lost 3; bases outside the gene matches: 4. CDR3 length equals 15 residues. From germline, CDR1 is PRHDT and CDR2 FYEKMQ (reference sequence).

V is TRBV29-1 and J is TRBJ2-5, with a weak D call TRBD1 (5 bases). The DNA end is more similar to TRBJ2-7, so the J call may be wrong. Germline V lookup: CDR1 SQVTM, CDR2 ANQGSEA. This CDR3 is built from 11 residues. CDR3 sequence: CSVTQGDEQYF. The CDR3, as DNA: TGCAGCGTGACGCAGGGTGACGAGCAGTACTTC.

The genes are TRBV19 and TRBJ2-1; 10 bases are a match to TRBD2. CDR1 and CDR2 from the germline V gene are LNHDA and SQIVND (reference sequence). V shed 3 bases and J 2 bases; nucleotides not matched to a gene: 4. The CDR3 sequence is 16 residues long. Written as DNA, the CDR3 is TGTGCCAGTAGTATCGGTGGACTAGCGGCCTACAATGAGCAGTTCTTC. Its translation: CASSIGGLAAYNEQFF.

The chain joins TRBV5-1 to TRBJ2-7; D perhaps matches TRBD1 (6 bases). The germline V gene has CDR1 SGHRS and CDR2 YFSETQ. The V end lost 2 bases, the J end lost 2 bases, and 11 bases lay between the germline ends. The CDR3 covers 14 residues. The CDR3 nucleotides read TGCGCCAGCAGCTTCCGACAGGCCCCCTACGAGCAGTACTTC. It yields the protein CASSFRQAPYEQYF.

The chain employs TRBV7-6 and TRBJ1-1, with 11 nucleotides matching TRBD1. The CDR3 spans 16 residues. V gave up 3 bases and J gave up 1 base; unmatched junction bases: 4. Germline V gives CDR1 SGHVS, CDR2 FNYEAQ. CDR3 sequence: CASSFQGTGGNTEAFF. CDR3 DNA sequence: TGTGCCAGCAGCTTTCAGGGGACAGGGGGGAACACTGAAGCTTTCTTT.

The gene calls are TRBV29-1 and TRBJ2-7, with 11 bases that match TRBD2. Germline V gives CDR1 SQVTM, CDR2 ANQGSEA. The V gene end was trimmed by 7 bases and the J gene end by 3 bases; junction bases not matched to a gene: 11. The CDR3 contains 15 residues. The CDR3 here is CSALTSGAGGYEQYF. The CDR3 DNA is TGCAGCGCCCTGACTAGCGGGGCGGGCGGCTACGAGCAGTACTTC.